This T cell receptor (beta chain) was identified during a study of identical twins. In TCRdb, the 5' RACE reads were re-called with MiXCR into one record per CDR3 protein. Here the sample spans hundreds of thousands of distinct CDR3 sequences, roughly 18% being singletons. This CDR3 contains 21 residues. This sample also belongs to another study, concerning T cells expressing NK-cell markers.

The receptor comes from a woman aged 18 to 35 in good health. The sample was PBMCs. The V gene is TRBV12-2, the J gene TRBJ2-2; TRBD1, as called in the table, went unchecked against the DNA. TRBV12-2 is a pseudogene. The CDR3 region is CASRLSPRGGHDTCNTGELFF. The CDR3 region has the DNA TGTGCAAGTCGGCTCTCTCCCAGAGGGGGACACGATACCTGCAACACCGGGGAGCTGTTTTTT.